This T cell receptor (beta chain) was identified during a study of T cell responses to AZD1222 COVID-19 vaccine (dated by TCRdb to the early 2020s). Study-level background: Because spike-specific TCR depth and breadth did not differ between the two schedules, AZD1222 recipients who got a second dose at roughly 4 weeks were pooled with those who got a second dose at roughly 12 weeks. Trial participants were enrolled by age into 18-55, 56-69 and 70-plus year subgroups, with roughly 150, 30 and 60 TCR-sequenced participants respectively. TCR sequencing covered roughly 230 trial participants: 200 to 210 given two doses of AZD1222 and around 26 given two doses of MenACWY control vaccine.

At the junction V is shortened by 4 bases and J by 0 bases; bases outside the gene matches: 7. From the germline V gene, CDR1 is SGHNT and CDR2 is YENEEA. Its CDR3 holds 17 amino acids, cysteine through phenylalanine. The read is trimmed to its CDR3 DNA, 51 bases read in frame from base 1. Read against the paper, the sample's time point label means: baseline before first vaccination. The vaccinee samples were drawn from two UK trials, COV001 and COV002, one of which was a single-blind randomized controlled phase 2/3 trial testing AZD1222 (ChAdOx1 nCoV-19) in healthy adults. For TCRbeta chain sequencing, PBMC samples from trial participants were taken at day 0 and at day 28 after the second dose. As to this clone: Its target antigen remains unknown. No clone much larger than this one lies a single base away; base qualities are absent.

The CDR3 regions of human TCRbeta chains were analyzed by immunosequencing. As for the authors' bioinformatics: TCRs in the repertoires were compared against a reference library of SARS-CoV-2-specific TCRs that had been generated with the MIRA antigen-specificity platform. Breadth meant the fraction of unique TCRs that were SARS-CoV-2-associated, whereas depth meant the fraction of total T cells that were SARS-CoV-2-associated. Using the MIRA data, each spike-specific TCR was assigned both to the spike region to which the TCR was reactive and to a CD4 or CD8 class. Log10-transformed breadth and depth values were compared by one-way ANOVA with Sidak's multiple comparisons tests. TCRdb stores this immuneACCESS table with in-frame sequences only. Part of the clones is absent; in the studies checked, under half of the shortfall reflects unresolved V genes, and no reason is known for the rest. The V and J calls and clone size come from that table; D and trimming were worked out from the DNA. The sample yields 95,000 to 110,000 clones; more than 70% were counted once. The ten most abundant clones make up about 6.6% of the sample.

On the study overall, not on this receptor specifically: Most participants were white British and females outnumbered males, and the authors suggested that clonal diversity may have been underestimated. After two AZD1222 doses, spike-specific TCR breadth and depth were significantly higher than at day 0 and than in MenACWY recipients. Conclusions about previously exposed vaccinees were limited because only six AZD1222 recipients were SARS-CoV-2 seropositive at baseline. Reportedly, almost half of the unique spike-specific TCRs recognized epitopes lying outside the regions that are mutated in the B.1.351 and B.1.1.7 variants. Vaccine-associated CD4 TCRs spanned the whole spike protein, with dominant responses in regions 160-218 and 743-854. No day 14 peak-response samples were available, so repertoires were characterized only after the peak T cell response. In the small 56-69-year group, the increase in depth fell short of significance, most likely because of low power.

The chain couples TRBV11-3 to TRBJ2-3; 10 bases in the junction line up with TRBD2. Sample: peripheral blood, taken on day 0 of AZD1222 vaccination. This TCR derives from an adult in good health. The DNA reads TGTGCCAGCAGCTACCGGACTAGCGGACTTAGCACAGATACGCAGTATTTT. Its translation reads: CASSYRTSGLSTDTQYF. With all but the CDR3 taken from the reference TRBV11-3 and TRBJ2-3 genes, the full variable domain is: EAGVVQSPRYKIIEKKQPVAFWCNPISGHNTLYWYLQNLGQGPELLIRYENEEAVDDSQLPKDRFSAERLKGVDSTLKIQPAELGDSAVYLCASSYRTSGLSTDTQYFGPGTRLTVL.